The present entry profiles one T cell receptor beta chain with its context. The antigen remains unidentified. This specimen comes from a study of identifying expanded T cells in peripheral blood. Findings and caveats of the study: Differentially abundant clones: about 1.1 between replicates, 15 to 17 at about two weeks, under 25 at four.

The table came from immunoSEQ multiplex PCR; TCRdb's copy has only in-frame clones and leaves some out. The sample has over 100,000 clones, approximately 90% seen once; the top ten hold just under 8.5%. J lost 4 bases, V lost 4 bases, and 3 bases had no gene match. Germline V gene sequence: CDR1 KGHSH, CDR2 LQKENI. This CDR3 has 13 amino acids. What was sequenced was blood. The rearrangement joins TRBV18 to TRBJ2-5, with 7 bases fitting TRBD1. The sequence was collected from a person between 18 and 75 years old in good health. CDR3: CASSQTGRETQYF. CDR3 bases: TGTGCCAGCTCACAGACAGGGAGAGAGACCCAGTACTTC.